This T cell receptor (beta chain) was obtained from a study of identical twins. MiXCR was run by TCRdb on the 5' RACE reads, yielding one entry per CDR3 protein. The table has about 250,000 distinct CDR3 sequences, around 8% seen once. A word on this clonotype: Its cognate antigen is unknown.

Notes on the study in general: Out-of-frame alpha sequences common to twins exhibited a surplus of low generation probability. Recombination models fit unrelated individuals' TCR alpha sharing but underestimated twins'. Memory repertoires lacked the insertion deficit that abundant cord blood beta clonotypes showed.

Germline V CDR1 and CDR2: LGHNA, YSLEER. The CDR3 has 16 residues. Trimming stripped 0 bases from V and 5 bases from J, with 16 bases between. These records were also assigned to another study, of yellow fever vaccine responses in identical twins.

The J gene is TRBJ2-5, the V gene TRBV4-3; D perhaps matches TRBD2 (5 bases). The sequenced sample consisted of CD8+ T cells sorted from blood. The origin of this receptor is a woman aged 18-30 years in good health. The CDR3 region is CASSQDFGGPGETQYF. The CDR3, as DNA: TGCGCCAGCAGCCAAGATTTCGGCGGGCCCGGGGAGACCCAGTACTTC.